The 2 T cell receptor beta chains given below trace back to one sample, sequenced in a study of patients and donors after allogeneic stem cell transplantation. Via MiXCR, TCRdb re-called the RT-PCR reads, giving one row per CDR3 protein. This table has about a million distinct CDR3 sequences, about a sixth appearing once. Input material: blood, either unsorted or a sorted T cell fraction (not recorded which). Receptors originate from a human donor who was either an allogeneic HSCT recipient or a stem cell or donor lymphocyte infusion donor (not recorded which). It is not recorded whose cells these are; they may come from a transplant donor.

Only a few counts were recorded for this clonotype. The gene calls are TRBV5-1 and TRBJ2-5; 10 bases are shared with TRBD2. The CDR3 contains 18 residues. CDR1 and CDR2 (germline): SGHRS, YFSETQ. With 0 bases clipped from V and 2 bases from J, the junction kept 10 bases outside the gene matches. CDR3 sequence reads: CASSLGDLAGAIQETQYF. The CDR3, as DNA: TGCGCCAGCAGCTTGGGGGACCTAGCGGGAGCTATTCAAGAGACCCAGTACTTC.

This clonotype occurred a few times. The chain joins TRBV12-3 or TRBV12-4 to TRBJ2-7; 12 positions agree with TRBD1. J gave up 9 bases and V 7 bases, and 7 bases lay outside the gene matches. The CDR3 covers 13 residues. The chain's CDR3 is CASTTGTGGVQYF. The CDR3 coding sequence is TGTGCCAGCACAACGGGGACAGGGGGCGTGCAGTACTTC.